This T cell receptor gamma chain was sequenced during a study of Vδ1+ human thymocytes. Findings and limits, study-wide: Bulk repertoire data may be misinterpreted because of unexpected Vdelta2 sequences. TRG sequences recurred across donors, whereas TRD sequences stayed essentially private. Highly polyclonal TRG and TRD repertoires with Gaussian CDR3 length distributions appeared in thymus. Approximately 20% of thymic delta-chain sequences were Vdelta2, with few Vdelta3, unlike blood Vdelta1+ controls.

Extracted RNA was reverse transcribed into cDNA. CDR3 amplicons came from multiplex PCR with pooled V-gene forward and constant-region reverse primers. TCRdb fed the multiplex PCR reads into CATT to redo clone calling. The sample records 25,000 to 35,000 gamma-chain clones, more than 15% being singletons. Thymocytes were sorted as CD3+ TCRVdelta1+ TCRVdelta2- after alphabeta T cell depletion. As for this clone: The target antigen is unknown.

This CDR3 contains 15 residues. Germline V gene sequence: CDR1 EGSTGY, CDR2 YDSYTSSV. With V trimmed by 0 bases and J by 4 bases, 9 bases remained unmatched. The sample taken for sequencing was Vdelta1+ gamma-delta thymocytes from the thymus. The subset was: FACS-sorted CD3+ TCRalphabeta- TCRVdelta1+ TCRVdelta2- thymocytes. The chain links TRGV4 to TRGJ1 or TRGJ2. The receptor's source is a boy in the first two years of life who had congenital heart surgery. The DNA for the CDR3 is TGTGCCACCTGGGATGGGCGAGATCGGTATTATAAGAAACTCTTT. As protein: CATWDGRDRYYKKLF.